This TCR beta chain was sequenced during a study of shared clonotypes between healthy human individuals. Libraries were prepared by immunoSEQ multiplex PCR; TCRdb keeps only in-frame clonotypes and omits some of them. The data contain roughly 2.2 million clones, 92% of them singletons. Germline V lookup: CDR1 LNHDA, CDR2 SQIVND (reference sequence). The CDR3 totals 22 residues. Losses at the gene ends were 7 bases for V and 0 bases for J; bases not matched to a gene: 24. V usage is TRBV19 and J usage is TRBJ2-7; 13 bases align to TRBD2. The sample consisted of naive CD4+ T cells from PBMCs. Subset given: CD45RA+ positively selected. The TCR originated in a man younger than 35 in good health. Some clones in this sample may be carry-over from other donors' samples. The CDR3 loop reads CASIRPGQLRKGLAGNSYEQYF. In DNA, the CDR3 is TGTGCCAGTATTCGCCCGGGGCAGTTGAGAAAGGGACTAGCGGGGAACTCCTACGAGCAGTACTTC.